This T cell receptor (beta chain) was identified during a study of identical twins. Whole-study results and caveats: Models came in too low on out-of-frame TCR alpha sharing in monozygotic twins. Conclusions came from cross-sectional statistical analysis, not from following the same donors. Zero-insertion analyses were open to partial confounding by invariant MAIT and iNKT cells.

TCRdb re-called the 5' RACE reads through MiXCR, storing one row per CDR3 protein. Altogether about 430,000 distinct CDR3 sequences are present, around 20% being singletons, with the ten largest covering less than 15%. Every donor was a healthy Caucasian. The CDR3 loop spans 20 amino acids. Per the germline V gene, CDR1 is LGHNA and CDR2 is YSLEER. V lost 0 bases to trimming and J lost 3 bases; unmatched junction nucleotides: 11. This clonotype was detected many times. Its antigen is as yet unknown. The chain recombines TRBV4-3 with TRBJ2-3; 14 nucleotides match TRBD2. The receptor's source is a man in his forties or fifties in good health. Material for sequencing was naive T cells sorted from blood. CDR3 in amino acids: CASSQDLWGLAGASTDTQYF. CDR3 bases: TGCGCCAGCAGCCAAGACCTCTGGGGACTAGCGGGGGCCAGTACAGATACGCAGTATTTT.